The 30 T cell receptor beta chains in this list originate from one sample, sequenced in a study of T cell repertoires in cytomegalovirus infection. TCRdb fed the reads into MiXCR, producing one record per CDR3 protein. This table has fewer than 200,000 distinct CDR3 sequences, about an eighth appearing once. Specimen: PBMCs. These receptors were taken from a human donor in good health (CMV status not recorded). Some clones in this sample may be carry-over from other donors' samples.

This clonotype was seen repeatedly, ten times or more. V and J are TRBV6-2 or TRBV6-3 and TRBJ2-7, with D unresolved. The V end lost 0 bases, the J end lost 7 bases, and 10 bases lay between the germline ends. CDR1 is MNHEY and CDR2 is SVGEGT in the germline V gene. The CDR3 is 13 amino acids. The CDR3 DNA follows: TGTGCCAGCAGTTACTCGAATGTCAGGGAGCAGTACTTC. Translating gives CASSYSNVREQYF.

The J gene is TRBJ2-7, the V gene TRBV7-9; D is ambiguous. V gave up 0 bases and J gave up 0 bases, with 6 bases separating them. The CDR3 has 14 residues. The germline V gene has CDR1 SEHNR and CDR2 FQNEAQ (reference sequence). CDR3 sequence: CASSLAVPSYEQYF. CDR3 DNA sequence: TGTGCCAGCAGCTTAGCGGTGCCCTCCTACGAGCAGTACTTC. The full variable domain, rest sourced from reference TRBV7-9 and TRBJ2-7, is DTGVSQNPRHKITKRGQNVTFRCDPISEHNRLYWYRQTLGQGPEFLTYFQNEAQLEKSRLLSDRFSAERPKGSFSTLEIQRTEQGDSAMYLCASSLAVPSYEQYFGPGTRLTVT.

This clonotype was counted between two and nine times. This CDR3 reads CATSDPGHHSTGELFF. CDR3 in DNA: TGTGCCACCAGTGATCCGGGCCATCATTCCACCGGGGAGCTGTTTTTT. J is TRBJ2-2 and V is TRBV24-1, with D unclear. Looked up from germline, CDR1 is KGHDR and CDR2 is SFDVKD. V lost 3 bases and J lost 4, with 14 bases in between. This CDR3 contains 16 residues.

On this clonotype itself: At one end, the junction sequence differs from germline, possibly due to a read error. This CDR3 is CASSLAKDRGQNQPLHF. The CDR3 DNA reads TGCGCCAGCAGCTTGGCCAAGGACAGGGGCCAAAATCAGCCCCTGCATTTT. The V gene is TRBV5-1, the J gene TRBJ1-5; TRBD1 matches at 9 bases. Germline assignment: CDR1 SGHRS and CDR2 YFSETQ. The CDR3 is 17 residues long.

This clonotype was detected only a few times. The gene calls are TRBV6-4 and TRBJ2-3; no clear D gene. V dropped 2 bases and J dropped 1 base, with 13 bases sitting between them. Per the germline V gene, CDR1 is MRHNA and CDR2 is SNTAGT. The CDR3 sequence is 16 residues long. CDR3 amino acids: CASSDVQTSGTDTQYF. The CDR3 DNA sequence: TGTGCCAGCAGTGACGTACAAACGTCTGGCACAGATACGCAGTATTTT.

This clonotype was counted many times. The V call is TRBV7-2, the J call TRBJ1-1; D is undetermined. Germline CDR1 SGHTA, CDR2 FQGNSA. The CDR3 is 14 residues long. Deletions cut 2 bases from V and 1 base from J, with 8 bases between. The CDR3 is CASSLTTANTEAFF. Written as DNA, the CDR3 is TGTGCCAGCAGCTTAACCACAGCGAACACTGAAGCTTTCTTT.

J is TRBJ2-5 and V is TRBV28; 7 positions match TRBD2. Germline values: CDR1 MDHEN, CDR2 SYDVKM. The V gene end was trimmed by 5 bases and the J gene end by 3 bases; junction bases not matched to a gene: 9. This CDR3 comprises 15 residues. CDR3 sequence (DNA): TGTGCCAGCAGTCCTCCCGGGAGGTTCAAAGAGACCCAGTACTTC. Protein: CASSPPGRFKETQYF.

In its sample, this clonotype was seen many times. The chain combines TRBV28 with TRBJ2-3, with 10 bases identical to TRBD2. V lost 7 bases, J lost 5 bases, and 9 bases stayed unmatched. This CDR3 has 15 residues. CDR1 is MDHEN, CDR2 SYDVKM, per germline. CDR3 residues: CASTSSGRAGDTQYF. CDR3 sequence (DNA): TGTGCCAGCACCTCAAGCGGGAGGGCGGGAGATACGCAGTATTTT. Filled out from reference TRBV28 and TRBJ2-3, the complete variable domain reads DVKVTQSSRYLVKRTGEKVFLECVQDMDHENMFWYRQDPGLGLRLIYFSYDVKMKEKGDIPEGYSVSREKKERFSLILESASTNQTSMYLCASTSSGRAGDTQYFGPGTRLTVL.

A remark on this clonotype: A much more abundant neighbour one base away suggests this may be a read error. The rearrangement links TRBV7-2 to TRBJ2-3, with D maybe TRBD2 (6 bases). The CDR3 consists of 15 residues. Trimming shortened V by 5 bases and J by 3 bases, and 15 bases separated the two germline ends. Germline V gene sequence: CDR1 SGHTA, CDR2 FQGNSA. Written as DNA, the CDR3 is TGTACCAGCAGCGATACCCGGACTATAACAGATACGCAGTATTTT. Translated: CTSSDTRTITDTQYF.

Only a few counts were recorded for this clonotype. The genes are TRBV2 and TRBJ2-7, with a weak D call TRBD2 (5 bases). Germline V CDR1 and CDR2: SNHLY, FYNNEI. The CDR3 is 13 residues long. Written as DNA, the CDR3 is TGTGTCTCCGAGGGTAGGTTAGCCTACGAGCAGTACTTC. Translated, it gives CVSEGRLAYEQYF.

This clonotype was counted only a few times. The DNA of the CDR3 is TGTGCCAGCTCACCTAGGCGGGGGGGCCAGGATGAGCAGTTCTTC. Amino acids: CASSPRRGGQDEQFF. The chain couples TRBV18 to TRBJ2-1, with 9 bases that match TRBD2. The germline V gene has CDR1 KGHSH and CDR2 LQKENI. V shed 3 bases, J shed 8 bases, and the junction held 8 bases outside the gene matches. The CDR3 runs to 15 residues.

This chain joins TRBV4-1 and TRBJ1-1; tentatively, D is TRBD1 (5 bases). Germline V gene sequence: CDR1 MGHRA, CDR2 YSYEKL. V shed 1 base and J shed 2 bases, with 14 bases lying between them. The CDR3 has 16 amino acids. CDR3 in amino acids: CASSQAGRGDNTEAFF. In DNA form, the CDR3 reads TGCGCCAGCAGCCAAGCCGGTCGGGGGGATAACACTGAAGCTTTCTTT.

This clonotype was observed at least ten times. This chain uses TRBV7-6 with TRBJ2-2; TRBD2 agrees at 12 bases. V lost 1 base to trimming and J lost 4 bases; unmatched junction nucleotides: 7. Per the germline V gene, CDR1 is SGHVS and CDR2 is FNYEAQ. The CDR3 loop spans 18 amino acids. The CDR3 protein is CASSLVLAGGTTTGELFF. CDR3 bases: TGTGCCAGCAGCTTAGTCCTAGCGGGAGGGACAACCACCGGGGAGCTGTTTTTT.

This clonotype was recorded at least ten times. The V call is TRBV12-3 or TRBV12-4, the J call TRBJ1-1; the match to TRBD1 covers 7 bases. The CDR3 spans 14 residues. The ends lost 6 bases at V and 0 bases at J; junction bases unmatched: 4. CDR3 nucleotides: TGTGCCAGCAGATCGACAGGGTTGAACACTGAAGCTTTCTTT. Protein: CASRSTGLNTEAFF.

This clonotype was observed a few times. The chain recombines TRBV7-2 with TRBJ1-2, with D possibly matching TRBD1 (5 bases). This CDR3 is built from 15 residues. Germline V gives CDR1 SGHTA, CDR2 FQGNSA. Trimming left V 1 base short and J 2 bases short, with 11 bases between. Written as DNA, the CDR3 is TGTGCCAGCAGCTTAGGAAGACAGCCGAACTATGGCTACACCTTC. As protein: CASSLGRQPNYGYTF.

This clonotype came up many times. The rearrangement links TRBV29-1 to TRBJ2-7; no clear D gene. V was cut by 5 bases and J by 0 bases, with 8 bases left in between. CDR1 is SQVTM and CDR2 is ANQGSEA in the germline V gene. CDR3 length: 12 residues. This chain's CDR3 is CSVLLSSYEQYF. In nucleotides, the CDR3 is TGCAGCGTTTTACTGAGCTCCTACGAGCAGTACTTC.

This clonotype came up a few times. The chain carries TRBV7-9 and TRBJ2-7, with D possibly TRBD2 on 5 matching bases. CDR1 is SEHNR and CDR2 is FQNEAQ in the germline V gene (reference sequence). The length of the CDR3 is 17 residues. Trimming removed 7 bases at V and 0 bases at J, with 22 bases between. The CDR3 is CASTALVASRTSYEQYF. In DNA, the CDR3 is TGTGCCAGCACCGCTCTAGTAGCGTCGCGAACCTCCTACGAGCAGTACTTC.

This clonotype turned up a few times. The CDR3 bases are TGTGCCAGCAGTAAAAAGGACAGGTACACAGATACGCAGTATTTT. This translates into CASSKKDRYTDTQYF. The V and J genes are TRBV6-5 and TRBJ2-3; 7 positions match TRBD1. CDR3 size: 15 residues. Per the germline V gene, CDR1 is MNHEY and CDR2 is SVGAGI. V shed 5 bases, J shed 2 bases, and the junction held 7 bases outside the gene matches.

Ten or more counts support this clonotype. The gene calls are TRBV7-8 and TRBJ2-5; 11 bases are shared with TRBD1. The V and J ends lost 1 base and 4 bases, in that order; junction bases with no gene match: 5. The CDR3 runs to 16 residues. The germline gives CDR1 SGHVS, CDR2 FQNEAQ. CDR3 amino acids: CASSLVTGQGAETQYF. In nucleotides, the CDR3 is TGTGCCAGCAGCTTAGTCACCGGACAGGGGGCAGAGACCCAGTACTTC.

The chain combines TRBV20-1 with TRBJ1-2, with D perhaps TRBD1 (6 bases). With 2 bases removed from V and 4 bases from J, the gap between germline ends came to 11 bases. This CDR3 region has 13 residues. Germline loops: CDR1 DFQATT, CDR2 SNEGSKA (reference sequence). The CDR3 DNA is TGCAGTGCTAGAACTTGGACAGTCTATGGCTACACCTTC. Its protein is CSARTWTVYGYTF.

The rearrangement joins TRBV6-2 or TRBV6-3 to TRBJ2-7; the D gene is possibly TRBD1 (5 bases). CDR3 length: 15 amino acids. Deletions cut 4 bases from V and 4 bases from J, with 17 bases between. Germline V gene data show CDR1 as MNHEY and CDR2 as SVGEGT. CDR3 amino acids: CASSSRRRGAYEQYF. The CDR3, as DNA: TGTGCCAGCAGTTCCCGGCGGCGTGGGGCGTACGAGCAGTACTTC.

This clonotype was recorded many times. The chain has TRBV7-2 and TRBJ2-7, with 10 bases aligning to TRBD1. V gave up 1 base and J gave up 4 bases; unmatched junction bases: 7. This CDR3 is built from 16 residues. Germline values: CDR1 SGHTA, CDR2 FQGNSA. CDR3 residues: CASSLVPGQGVYEQYF. CDR3 in DNA: TGTGCCAGCAGCTTAGTCCCCGGACAGGGGGTGTACGAGCAGTACTTC.

This clonotype was picked up a small number of times. The V and J genes are TRBV19 and TRBJ1-3; maybe TRBD1 (5 bases). Trimming shortened V by 5 bases and J by 3 bases, and 14 bases separated the two germline ends. CDR1 LNHDA and CDR2 SQIVND come from the germline V gene (reference sequence). The CDR3 loop spans 15 amino acids. This CDR3 reads CASSSPGPRGNTIYF. For the CDR3, the DNA is TGTGCCAGTAGTTCGCCGGGACCCCGTGGAAACACCATATATTTT.

This clonotype was detected ten times or more. The CDR3: CASSYDREQFF. The CDR3 DNA is TGTGCCAGCAGCTATGACAGAGAGCAGTTCTTC. The chain recombines TRBV7-9 with TRBJ2-1; D might be TRBD1 (5 bases). This CDR3 contains 11 residues. V shed 4 bases and J shed 10 bases, with 8 bases lying between them. Germline V gives CDR1 SEHNR, CDR2 FQNEAQ (reference sequence).

This clonotype was seen only a few times. J is TRBJ2-4 and V is TRBV5-6; the D is unclear. The CDR3 is made up of 16 amino acids. V lost 4 bases to trimming and J lost 1 base, with 15 bases between them. Germline V gives CDR1 SGHDT, CDR2 YYEEEE. The CDR3 region is CASSPAKANAKNIQYF. CDR3 in DNA: TGTGCCAGCAGCCCGGCTAAGGCGAATGCCAAAAACATTCAGTACTTC.

This clonotype appeared many times. The V gene is TRBV28, the J gene TRBJ2-7, with 8 bases matching TRBD2. After removal of 6 bases from V and 2 bases from J, the junction contained 9 bases not matched to a gene. The length of the CDR3 is 15 residues. Germline CDR1 is MDHEN and CDR2 is SYDVKM. CDR3 loop: CASSGGGEGAYEQYF. CDR3 in DNA: TGTGCCAGCAGCGGGGGGGGCGAGGGAGCCTACGAGCAGTACTTC.

Ten or more counts support this clonotype. The chain joins TRBV7-6 to TRBJ2-5; 8 bases line up with TRBD1. V was pared by 5 bases and J by 1 base, with 6 bases of the junction left unmatched. This CDR3 is 15 amino acids long. Germline-derived CDR1 and CDR2 are SGHVS and FNYEAQ. The DNA of the CDR3 is TGTGCCAGCAGCCTACCCGGGACAGGCCAAGAGACCCAGTACTTC. This codes for CASSLPGTGQETQYF.

The rearrangement joins TRBV25-1 to TRBJ2-7; possibly TRBD2 for D (6 bases). CDR1 and CDR2 from the germline V gene are MGHDK and SYGVNS. Between the trimmed V and J ends, which lost 8 bases and 5 bases, there was a span of 19 bases. The CDR3 spans 14 residues. CDR3 amino acids: CASGEAGFGHEQYF. In nucleotides, the CDR3 is TGTGCCAGCGGGGAAGCGGGCTTTGGCCACGAGCAGTACTTC.

This clonotype appeared many times. The rearrangement joins TRBV10-3 to TRBJ1-1; D gene unclear. The CDR3 is made up of 16 amino acids. Germline CDR1 and CDR2: ENHRY and SYGVKD. V dropped 3 bases and J dropped 5 bases, with 19 bases sitting between them. DNA of the CDR3: TGTGCCATCAGTGATAGGCGTAAGGAGGGAGGTACTGAAGCTTTCTTT. Translated, it gives CAISDRRKEGGTEAFF.

The CDR3 bases are TGTGCCAGCAGCCACTGGGCCTACGAGCAGTACTTC. Translating gives CASSHWAYEQYF. V and J are TRBV11-2 and TRBJ2-7; D gene unclear. The V and J ends lost 5 bases and 2 bases respectively, with 7 bases between them. CDR3 length: 12 amino acids. Looked up from germline, CDR1 is SGHAT and CDR2 is FQNNGV.